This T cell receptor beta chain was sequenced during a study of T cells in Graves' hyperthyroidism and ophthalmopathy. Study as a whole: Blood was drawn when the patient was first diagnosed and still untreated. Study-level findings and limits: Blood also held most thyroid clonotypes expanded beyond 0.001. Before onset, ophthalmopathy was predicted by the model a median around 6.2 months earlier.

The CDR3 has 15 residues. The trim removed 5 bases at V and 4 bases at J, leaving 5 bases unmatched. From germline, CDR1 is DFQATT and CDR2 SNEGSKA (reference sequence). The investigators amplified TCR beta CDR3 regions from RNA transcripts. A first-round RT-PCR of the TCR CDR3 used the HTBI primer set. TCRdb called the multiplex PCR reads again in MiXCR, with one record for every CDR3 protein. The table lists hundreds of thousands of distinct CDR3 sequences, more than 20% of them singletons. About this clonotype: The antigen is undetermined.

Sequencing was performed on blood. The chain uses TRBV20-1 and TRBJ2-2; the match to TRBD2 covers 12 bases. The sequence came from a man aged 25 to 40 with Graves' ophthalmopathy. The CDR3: CSAGRTSGATGELFF. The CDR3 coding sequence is TGCAGTGCTGGCCGGACTAGCGGGGCCACCGGGGAGCTGTTTTTT.